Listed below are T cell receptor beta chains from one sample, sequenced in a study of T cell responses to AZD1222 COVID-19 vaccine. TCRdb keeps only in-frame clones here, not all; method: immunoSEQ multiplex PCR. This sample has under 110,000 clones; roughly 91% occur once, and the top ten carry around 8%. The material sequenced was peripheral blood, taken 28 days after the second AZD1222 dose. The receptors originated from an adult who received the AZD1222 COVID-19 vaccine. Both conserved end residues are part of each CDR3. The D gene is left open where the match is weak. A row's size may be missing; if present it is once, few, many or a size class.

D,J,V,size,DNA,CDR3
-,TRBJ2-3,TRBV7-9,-,TGTGCCAGCAGCCCGGGGAGTGAGGGCACAGATACGCAGTATTTT,CASSPGSEGTDTQYF
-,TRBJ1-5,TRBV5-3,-,TGTGCCAGAACCTCGTCGGAGAATCAGCCCCAGCATTTT,CARTSSENQPQHF
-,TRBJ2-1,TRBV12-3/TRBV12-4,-,TGTGCCAGCAGAGGTGGGCAAGATGAGCAGTTCTTC,CASRGGQDEQFF
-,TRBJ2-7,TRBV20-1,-,TGCAGTGCTCGGACCCCGGGGGAGCAGTACTTC,CSARTPGEQYF
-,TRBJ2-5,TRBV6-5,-,TGTGCCAGCAGCTGGGGGTCAACCCAAGAGACCCAGTACTTC,CASSWGSTQETQYF
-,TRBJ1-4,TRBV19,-,TGTGCCAGTAGTAACTTGCCCAGAGCAACTAATGAAAAACTGTTTTTT,CASSNLPRATNEKLFF
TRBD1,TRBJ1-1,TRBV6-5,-,TGTGCCAGCAGTAGGGGGACAGGGGACACTGAAGCTTTCTTT,CASSRGTGDTEAFF
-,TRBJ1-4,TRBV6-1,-,TGTGCCAGCAGTGAAACAGGGACAGAAAAACTGTTTTTT,CASSETGTEKLFF
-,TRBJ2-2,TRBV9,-,TGTGCCAGCAGCGTATCGTGGGGGGCAAACACCGGGGAGCTGTTTTTT,CASSVSWGANTGELFF
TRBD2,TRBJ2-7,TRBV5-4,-,TGTGCCAGCAGCTTGGCGGGATTAGCGGGGATAACCTACGAGCAGTACTTC,CASSLAGLAGITYEQYF
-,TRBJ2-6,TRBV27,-,TGTGCCAGCAGTTTACGGGGCTCTGGGGCCAACGTCCTGACTTTC,CASSLRGSGANVLTF
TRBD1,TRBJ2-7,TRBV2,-,TGTGCCAGCAATGCCTTAGGGGGCCAGTCCTACGAGCAGTACTTC,CASNALGGQSYEQYF
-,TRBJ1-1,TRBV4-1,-,TGCGCCAGCAGCCAAGTTGCAGACTCTATGAACACTGAAGCTTTCTTT,CASSQVADSMNTEAFF
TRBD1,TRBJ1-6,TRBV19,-,TGTGCCAGTAGTACCCCACCCGGGACAGGGAATAATTCACCCCTCCACTTT,CASSTPPGTGNNSPLHF
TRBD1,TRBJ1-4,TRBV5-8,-,TGTGCCAGCAGCTTGGGGACAGGGGTTGATGAAAAACTGTTTTTT,CASSLGTGVDEKLFF
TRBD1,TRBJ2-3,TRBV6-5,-,TGTGCCAGCAGGACAGGGGACAACACAGATACGCAGTATTTT,CASRTGDNTDTQYF
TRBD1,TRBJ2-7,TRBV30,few,TGTGCCTGGGCGACAGGGTACGAGCAGTACTTC,CAWATGYEQYF
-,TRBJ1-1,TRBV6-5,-,TGTGCCAGCAGCTCGTGGGAAGGGACCTCTAAAGCTTTCTTT,CASSSWEGTSKAFF
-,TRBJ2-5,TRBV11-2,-,TGTGCCAGCACCGATGGAGGGTTGGCCCGAGGTGAGACCCAGTACTTC,CASTDGGLARGETQYF
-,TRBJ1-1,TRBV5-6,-,TGTGCCAGCAGCCACGACGGGAACACTGAAGCTTTCTTT,CASSHDGNTEAFF
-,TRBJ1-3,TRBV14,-,TGTGCCAGCAGCCAAGCTTACGGTGGAAACACCATATATTTT,CASSQAYGGNTIYF
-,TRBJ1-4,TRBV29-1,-,TGCAGCGTCGGGACTCAAGGTGAAAAACTGTTTTTT,CSVGTQGEKLFF
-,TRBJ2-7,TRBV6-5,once,TGTGCCAGCAGTTACCAGGGACTTGGCTACTACGAGCAGTACTTC,CASSYQGLGYYEQYF
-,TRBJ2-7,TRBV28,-,TGTGCCAGCACCCTCGGGGGTACATTCTACGAGCAGTACTTC,CASTLGGTFYEQYF
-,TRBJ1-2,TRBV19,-,TGTGCCAGTACTCTTGCGGGGGTTTTCGGCGGCTACACCTTC,CASTLAGVFGGYTF
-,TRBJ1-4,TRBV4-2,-,TGTGCCAGCAGCCAGACCATGGGACTGGCTAATGAAAAACTGTTTTTT,CASSQTMGLANEKLFF
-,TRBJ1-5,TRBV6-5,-,TGTGCCAGCAGTTACTCCGTCGGGGATCATCAGCCCCAGCATTTT,CASSYSVGDHQPQHF
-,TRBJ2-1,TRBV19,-,TGTGCCAGTAGCTTCAGCCTAGCCGGGGCGTACAATGAGCAGTTCTTC,CASSFSLAGAYNEQFF
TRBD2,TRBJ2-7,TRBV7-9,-,TGTGCCAGCACCCTCCGGGGGGAGCCCTACGAGCAGTACTTC,CASTLRGEPYEQYF
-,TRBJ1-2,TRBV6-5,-,TGTGCCAGCAGTTACGTAGGGTCTGGCTACACCTTC,CASSYVGSGYTF
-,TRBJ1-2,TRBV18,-,TGTGCCAGCTCATCCCCGACAGGAAACTATGGCTACACCTTC,CASSSPTGNYGYTF
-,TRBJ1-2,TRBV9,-,TGTGCCAGCAGCGCCGGGCCACTCTCTGATGGCTACACCTTC,CASSAGPLSDGYTF
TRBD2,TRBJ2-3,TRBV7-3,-,TGTGCCAGCAGCTCGCAGACTAGCGGGGGGACAGATACGCAGTATTTT,CASSSQTSGGTDTQYF
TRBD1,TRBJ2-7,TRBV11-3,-,TGTGCCAGCAGCACGGGACAGGGGCTCTACGAGCAGTACTTC,CASSTGQGLYEQYF
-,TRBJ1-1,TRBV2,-,TGTGCCAGCCCCGGGGAAGTGGTCACTGAAGCTTTCTTT,CASPGEVVTEAFF
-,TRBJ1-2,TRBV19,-,TGTGCCAGTAGGACCGCTAACTATGGCTACACCTTC,CASRTANYGYTF
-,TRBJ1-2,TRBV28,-,TGTGCCAGCAGTTCCTTCTATGGCTACACCTTC,CASSSFYGYTF
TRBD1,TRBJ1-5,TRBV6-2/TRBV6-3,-,TGTGCCAGCAGTCCCAGGACAGGACTGTATAGCAATCAGCCCCAGCATTTT,CASSPRTGLYSNQPQHF
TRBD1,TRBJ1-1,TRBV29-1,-,TGCAGCGTTGATAGCCCGACAGGGAGGAACACTGAAGCTTTCTTT,CSVDSPTGRNTEAFF
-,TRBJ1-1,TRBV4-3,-,TGCGCCAGCAGCCAAGAGCAGGGCGGCACTGAAGCTTTCTTT,CASSQEQGGTEAFF
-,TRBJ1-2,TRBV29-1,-,TGCAGCGTCCCTCGGCCCGGTGAGAGAGGCTACACCTTC,CSVPRPGERGYTF
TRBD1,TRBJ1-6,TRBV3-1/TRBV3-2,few,TGTGCCAGCACTCAGCAGGGGACAGGGGTCACACCCCTCCACTTT,CASTQQGTGVTPLHF
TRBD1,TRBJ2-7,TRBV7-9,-,TGTGCCAGCAGCCCCCCGACAGGGGGTACCTACGAGCAGTACTTC,CASSPPTGGTYEQYF
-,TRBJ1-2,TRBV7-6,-,TGTGCCAGCAGCCCGGGGGTCCGAGGTAGCTATGGCTACACCTTC,CASSPGVRGSYGYTF
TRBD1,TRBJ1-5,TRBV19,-,TGTGCCAGTAGCGAATGGACAGGGGTTAACAATCAGCCCCAGCATTTT,CASSEWTGVNNQPQHF
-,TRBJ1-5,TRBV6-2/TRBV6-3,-,TGTGCCAGCAGTTACTCTTTTGTCGGGGTAGGGGATCAGCCCCAGCATTTT,CASSYSFVGVGDQPQHF
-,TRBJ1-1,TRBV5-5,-,TGTGCCAGCAGCTTCGTTCTGAGGAACACTGAAGCTTTCTTT,CASSFVLRNTEAFF
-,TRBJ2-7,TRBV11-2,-,TGTGCCAGCAGCTTAGACGAGCAGTACTTC,CASSLDEQYF
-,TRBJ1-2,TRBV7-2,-,TGTGCCAGCAGCCCCCGTGGTGACCTTGGCTACACCTTC,CASSPRGDLGYTF
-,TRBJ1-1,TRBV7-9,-,TGTGCCAGCAGCTTAGACCCCGGCGCTGAAGCTTTCTTT,CASSLDPGAEAFF
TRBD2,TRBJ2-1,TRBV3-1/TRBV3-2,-,TGTGCCAGCAGCCCGGGACTAGCCCTCGTTTATCATGAGCAGTTCTTC,CASSPGLALVYHEQFF
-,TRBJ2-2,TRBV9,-,TGTGCCAGCAGCGTAGATTCGTGGGGACTGGGGAACACCGGGGAGCTGTTTTTT,CASSVDSWGLGNTGELFF
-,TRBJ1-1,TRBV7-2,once,TGTGCCAGCAGCAACCAGGGCGCGGGTATGAACACTGAAGCTTTCTTT,CASSNQGAGMNTEAFF
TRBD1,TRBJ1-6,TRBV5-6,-,TGTGCCAGCAGCCGGGACAGACGCCCAAATAATTCACCCCTCCACTTT,CASSRDRRPNNSPLHF
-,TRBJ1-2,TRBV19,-,TGTGCCAGTAGTATCGGACGGTACTATGGCTACACCTTC,CASSIGRYYGYTF